The 9 T cell receptor beta chains in this list originate from one sample, sequenced in a study of blood T cell repertoires in COVID-19. Assay used: immunoSEQ multiplex PCR; TCRdb lists only in-frame clones, some missing. The table lists fewer than 250,000 clones, around four fifths of them singletons. Sequenced sample: peripheral blood. The receptors derive from an elderly woman with COVID-19, enrolled during active disease.

V and J are TRBV19 and TRBJ2-4; no firm D call. This CDR3 is 17 amino acids long. V shed 4 bases and J shed 0 bases, with 16 bases lying between them. CDR1 and CDR2 from the germline V gene are LNHDA and SQIVND (reference sequence). CDR3 sequence: CASSKRQLNQAKNIQYF. The CDR3 coding sequence is TGTGCCAGTAGTAAACGACAACTGAACCAAGCCAAAAACATTCAGTACTTC.

This clone was observed once. The chain employs TRBV19 and TRBJ1-4; TRBD1 is a possible D gene (6 bases). CDR1 and CDR2 (germline): LNHDA, SQIVND (reference sequence). V shed 5 bases and J shed 7 bases, with 11 bases lying between them. This CDR3 comprises 13 residues. The CDR3 nucleotides read TGTGCCAGTAGTTCGGGGGGCGGTGAAAAACTGTTTTTT. This translates into CASSSGGGEKLFF.

The chain joins TRBV6-4 to TRBJ2-1, with 12 bases fitting TRBD2. Germline loops: CDR1 MRHNA, CDR2 SNTAGT. V was clipped by 4 bases and J by 8 bases; unmatched bases: 3. The CDR3 totals 14 residues. CDR3 sequence reads: CASSGTSGVDEQFF. The CDR3 DNA reads as TGTGCCAGCAGTGGGACTAGCGGGGTCGATGAGCAGTTCTTC.

The chain is built from TRBV27 and TRBJ1-1; a weak D match, TRBD1 (6 bases). CDR1 is MNHEY, CDR2 SMNVEV, per germline (reference sequence). Trimming left V 5 bases short and J 6 bases short, with 16 bases between. The CDR3 covers 14 residues. The CDR3 loop is CASSLGGGVAEAFF. The CDR3 nucleotides are TGTGCCAGCAGTCTAGGAGGGGGGGTGGCTGAAGCTTTCTTT.

The chain uses TRBV6-2 or TRBV6-3 and TRBJ1-2; 7 bases fit TRBD1. This CDR3 has 13 residues. V trimming: 6 bases; J trimming: 6 bases; junction bases outside the gene matches: 7. Germline values: CDR1 MNHEY, CDR2 SVGEGT. The CDR3 DNA follows: TGTGCCAGCAGGCCTCAGGGGGAGGATGGCTACACCTTC. As protein: CASRPQGEDGYTF.

The chain recombines TRBV20-1 with TRBJ2-2; a possible D gene is TRBD1 (5 bases). Between the trimmed V and J ends, which lost 3 bases and 5 bases, there was a span of 13 bases. CDR3 length: 14 amino acids. Germline V gives CDR1 DFQATT, CDR2 SNEGSKA (reference sequence). CDR3 sequence: CSASGAGWTGELFF. The CDR3 nucleotides are TGCAGTGCTAGTGGGGCAGGGTGGACCGGGGAGCTGTTTTTT.

CDR3 sequence reads: CASSLQGMYTEAFF. The CDR3 DNA reads TGTGCCAGCAGTTTACAGGGGATGTACACTGAAGCTTTCTTT. The rearrangement links TRBV28 to TRBJ1-1, with D possibly TRBD1 on 6 matching bases. The V and J ends lost 2 bases and 3 bases respectively, with 10 bases between them. The CDR3 covers 14 residues. Looked up from germline, CDR1 is MDHEN and CDR2 is SYDVKM.

This chain links TRBV6-5 with TRBJ1-1, with 7 bases identical to TRBD1. CDR1 MNHEY and CDR2 SVGAGI come from the germline V gene. V shed 4 bases, J shed 0 bases, and the junction held 2 bases outside the gene matches. The length of the CDR3 is 14 residues. This chain's CDR3 is CASSSGGLNTEAFF. As DNA, the CDR3 is TGTGCCAGCAGTTCAGGGGGTCTGAACACTGAAGCTTTCTTT.

The CDR3 is CASRSVAVYNEQFF. CDR3 coding DNA: TGTGCCAGCAGGTCGGTAGCGGTCTACAATGAGCAGTTCTTC. This chain connects TRBV2 to TRBJ2-1, with a weak D call TRBD2 (6 bases). The CDR3 runs 14 residues. V was cut by 6 bases and J by 3 bases, with 12 bases left in between. CDR1 is SNHLY, CDR2 FYNNEI, per germline.